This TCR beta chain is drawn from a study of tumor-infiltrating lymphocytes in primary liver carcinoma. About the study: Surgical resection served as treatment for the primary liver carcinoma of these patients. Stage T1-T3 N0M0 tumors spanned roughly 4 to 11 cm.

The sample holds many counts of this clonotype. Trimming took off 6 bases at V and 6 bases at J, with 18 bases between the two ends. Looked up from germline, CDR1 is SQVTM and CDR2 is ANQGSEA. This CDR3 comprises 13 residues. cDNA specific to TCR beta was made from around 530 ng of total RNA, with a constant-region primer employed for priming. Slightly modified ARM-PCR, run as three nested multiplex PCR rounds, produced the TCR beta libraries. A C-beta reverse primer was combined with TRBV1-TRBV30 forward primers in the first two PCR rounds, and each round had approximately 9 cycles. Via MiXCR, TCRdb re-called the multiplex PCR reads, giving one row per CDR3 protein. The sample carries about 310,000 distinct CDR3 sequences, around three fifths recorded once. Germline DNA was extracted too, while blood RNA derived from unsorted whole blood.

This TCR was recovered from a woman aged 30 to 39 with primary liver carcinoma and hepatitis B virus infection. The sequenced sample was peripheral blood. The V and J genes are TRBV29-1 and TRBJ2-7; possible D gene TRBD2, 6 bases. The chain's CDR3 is CSVKLAIYGEQYF. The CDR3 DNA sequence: TGCAGCGTCAAACTAGCTATCTACGGCGAGCAGTACTTC.